The sequence of this T cell receptor (beta chain) was determined in a study of CD8+ T cells in alopecia areata. Study overall: It was roughly 6-11-week-old female C3H/HeJ mice that received skin from roughly 6-12-month-old C3H/HeJ graft donors with spontaneous alopecia.

Extracted from the samples, RNA was reverse transcribed into cDNA to serve as the sequencing template. This table comes from immunoSEQ multiplex PCR, and its TCRdb copy is limited to in-frame clones, with some not included. The sample holds approximately 110,000 clones, and no clone turns up only once. Germline V CDR1 and CDR2: GKSSPN, SITVG. CDR3 length equals 12 residues. This clone was detected a few times. Gene and germline names: mouse. The read is 4 residues too short to cover the CDR3 end, so that end is filled in from the germline J gene. J is TRBJ1-2 and V is TRBV31; D perhaps matches TRBD1 (6 bases). The material sequenced was lesional skin. This clonotype originated in a C3H/HeJ mouse with alopecia areata. These mice share the MHC haplotype H2-k. CDR3 bases read: TGTGCCTGGAGTCCTACAGGGCCC. Amino acids: CAWSPTGP. The whole CDR3 reads CAWSPTGPDYTF.